This section outlines one T cell receptor beta chain sequence together with its context. Its cognate antigen is unknown. These data originate in a study of shared clonotypes between healthy human individuals. Overall study findings and caveats: Only blood was sampled, and tissue TCR repertoires likely differ from blood ones.

Both subsets, CD45RA+ naive and CD45RA-negative memory, were split from the CD4+ cells. Per the germline V gene, CDR1 is MRHNA and CDR2 is SNTAGT. Deletions cut 2 bases from V and 3 bases from J, with 5 bases between. There are 13 residues in the CDR3. The data were produced by immunoSEQ multiplex PCR, yet TCRdb's version contains in-frame clones alone and is incomplete. The sample gives some 660,000 clones, 73% of which show up once; 1.5% to 2% is in the top ten. Sequencing was done on a sample of memory CD4+ T cells sorted from blood. Subset noted: CD45RA-negative fraction. This clonotype originated in a woman aged 25 to 45 in good health. The chain uses TRBV6-4 and TRBJ1-5; TRBD1 might be the D (5 bases). CDR3 DNA: TGTGCCAGCAGTGACGGGGCCAATCAGCCCCAGCATTTT. Its protein is CASSDGANQPQHF.